The present entry profiles one TCR beta chain with its context. Which antigen it targets is not known. Base qualities are missing; no much larger clone stands one base away. Instrument used: Illumina HiSeq 1500. TCRdb redid the processing of the public reads, applying fastp at Q25 and MiXCR, and retained in-frame beta chains. All rows with the same CDR3 protein become a single entry with the most common DNA and genes. In this sample the table shows 80,000 to 130,000 distinct CDR3 sequences, roughly a quarter of which occur a single time. The ten largest clones add up to 30% to 40% of the sample. These data are taken from a study of T cell repertoires in cytomegalovirus infection (dated by TCRdb to between 2018 and 2021). Context from the whole study: The HLA type of each donor mattered for the analysis, because public TCR beta signatures pointed to carriage of CMV infection along with the matching HLA type. What the research found in general, with its limitations: The ex vivo response was dominated by HLA-C-restricted CMV-specific TCR beta clonotypes, and the single most frequent clonotype in two of eight donors was supplied by these HLA-C-restricted clonotypes. Carriers of CMV infection plus the relevant HLA type were discriminated by the cumulative frequency of public TCR beta family members in the study cohort and in an independent approximately 340-donor cohort.

V gives up 2 bases and J gives up 8 bases, and the segment between their germline ends measures 10 bases. Including cysteine and phenylalanine, the CDR3 has 12 amino acids. The read is trimmed to its CDR3 DNA, 36 bases read in frame from base 1. CDR1 and CDR2 were assigned from the germline V gene (reference sequence) as GTSNPN and SVGIG. The receptor comes from a human donor in good health (CMV status not recorded). Some clones in this sample may be carry-over from other donors' samples. The sample was CD8+ T cells from PBMCs. The rearrangement joined TRBV30 to TRBJ2-1; TRBD2 is a possible D gene, resting on 5 matching bases. At the DNA level, the sequence is TGTGCCTGGAGTCACGGACTGGATGAGCAGTTCTTC. The encoded protein is CAWSHGLDEQFF.